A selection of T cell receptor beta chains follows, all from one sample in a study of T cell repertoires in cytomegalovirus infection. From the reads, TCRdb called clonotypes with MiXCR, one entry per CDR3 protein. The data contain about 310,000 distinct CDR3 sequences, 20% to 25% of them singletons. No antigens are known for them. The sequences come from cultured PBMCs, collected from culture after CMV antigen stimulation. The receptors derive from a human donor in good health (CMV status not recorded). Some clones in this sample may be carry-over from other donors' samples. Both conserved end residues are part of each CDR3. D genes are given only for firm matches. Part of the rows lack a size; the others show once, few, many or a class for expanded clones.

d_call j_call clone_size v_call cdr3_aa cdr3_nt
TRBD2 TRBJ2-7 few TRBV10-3 CAIKSTSGSYEQYF TGTGCCATCAAGTCGACTAGCGGGAGTTACGAGCAGTACTTC
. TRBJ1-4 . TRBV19 CASSRVATNEKLFF TGTGCCAGTAGTAGGGTTGCAACTAATGAAAAACTGTTTTTT
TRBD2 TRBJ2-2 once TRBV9 CASSALYEAGVVAGELFF TGTGCCAGCAGCGCCCTATATGAAGCGGGAGTAGTCGCCGGGGAGCTGTTTTTT
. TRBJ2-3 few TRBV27 CASTHRPVRTAHADTQYF TGTGCCAGCACCCACAGACCCGTTCGGACGGCCCACGCAGATACGCAGTATTTT
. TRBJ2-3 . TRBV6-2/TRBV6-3 CASSYSLESTDTQYF TGTGCCAGCAGTTACTCCCTGGAGTCTACAGATACGCAGTATTTT
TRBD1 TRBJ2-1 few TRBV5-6 CASSRQGLPYNEQFF TGTGCCAGCAGCAGACAGGGCCTCCCCTACAATGAGCAGTTCTTC
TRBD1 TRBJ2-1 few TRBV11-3 CASSLEGTGYEQFF TGTGCCAGCAGCTTAGAAGGGACAGGGTATGAGCAGTTCTTC
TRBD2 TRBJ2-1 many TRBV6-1 CASSEARGGEQFF TGTGCCAGCAGTGAAGCACGGGGGGGTGAGCAGTTCTTC
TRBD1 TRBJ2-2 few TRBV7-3 CASSLGQGSGSAGELFF TGTGCCAGCAGCTTGGGACAGGGAAGTGGTTCGGCCGGGGAGCTGTTTTTT
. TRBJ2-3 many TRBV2 CASTDSSRSTDTQYF TGTGCCAGCACCGACTCTAGCAGGAGCACAGATACGCAGTATTTT
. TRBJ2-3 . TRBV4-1 CASSDQRLVSSDTQYF TGCGCCAGCAGCGACCAGAGGCTAGTAAGTTCAGATACGCAGTATTTT
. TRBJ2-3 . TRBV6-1 CASSESGPPDTQYF TGTGCCAGCAGTGAAAGCGGTCCCCCAGATACGCAGTATTTT
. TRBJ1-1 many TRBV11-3 CASSHPGGVEAFF TGTGCCAGCAGCCATCCCGGGGGGGTTGAAGCTTTCTTT
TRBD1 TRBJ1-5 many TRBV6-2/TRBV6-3 CASSPGQGSSLSYQPQHF TGTGCCAGCAGTCCGGGACAGGGGTCATCCCTTAGCTATCAGCCCCAGCATTTT